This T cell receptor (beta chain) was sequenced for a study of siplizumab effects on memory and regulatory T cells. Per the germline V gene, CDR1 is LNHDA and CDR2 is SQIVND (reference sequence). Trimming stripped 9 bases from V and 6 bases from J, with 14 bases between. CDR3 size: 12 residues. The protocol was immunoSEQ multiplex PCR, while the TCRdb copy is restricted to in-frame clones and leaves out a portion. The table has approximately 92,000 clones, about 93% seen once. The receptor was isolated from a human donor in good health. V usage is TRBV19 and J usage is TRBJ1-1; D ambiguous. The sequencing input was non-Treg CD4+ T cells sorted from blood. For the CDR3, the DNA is TGTGCCAGCGGCGGTGGCCAGCCTGAAGCTTTCTTT. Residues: CASGGGQPEAFF.